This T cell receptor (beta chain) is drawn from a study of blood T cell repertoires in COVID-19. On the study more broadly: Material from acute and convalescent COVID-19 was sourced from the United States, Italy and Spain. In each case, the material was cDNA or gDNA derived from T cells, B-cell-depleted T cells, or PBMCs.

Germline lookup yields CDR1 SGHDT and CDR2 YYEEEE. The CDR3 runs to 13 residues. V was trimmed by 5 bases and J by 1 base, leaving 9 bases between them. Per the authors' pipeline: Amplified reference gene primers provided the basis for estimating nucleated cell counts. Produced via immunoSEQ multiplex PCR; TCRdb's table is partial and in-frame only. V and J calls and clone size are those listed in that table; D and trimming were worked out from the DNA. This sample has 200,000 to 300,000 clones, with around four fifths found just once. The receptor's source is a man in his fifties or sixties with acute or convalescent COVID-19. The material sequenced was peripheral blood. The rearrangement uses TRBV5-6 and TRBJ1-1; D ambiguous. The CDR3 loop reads CASSLYSNTEAFF. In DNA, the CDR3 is TGTGCCAGCAGTCTATATTCGAACACTGAAGCTTTCTTT. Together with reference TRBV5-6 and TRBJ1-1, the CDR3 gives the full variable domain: DAGVTQSPTHLIKTRGQQVTLRCSPKSGHDTVSWYQQALGQGPQFIFQYYEEEERQRGNFPDRFSGHQFPNYSSELNVNALLLGDSALYLCASSLYSNTEAFFGQGTRLTVV.